Listed below are T cell receptor beta chains from one sample, sequenced in a study of post-analysis software for immune sequencing data. TCRdb redid the calling of the PCR reads with MiXCR, one entry per CDR3 protein. The table shows 740,000 or so distinct CDR3 sequences, with 53% occurring only once. The specimen was blood. Every receptor here comes from a girl aged 5 to 17 with multiple sclerosis. The CDR3 runs from the conserved cysteine through the conserved F or W. Fields, in order: clone size, D gene, J gene, V gene, CDR3 protein, CDR3 DNA. A D gene is named only where the DNA matches it firmly. The listing skips clone size in some rows; elsewhere it reads once, few, many or a size class.

. TRBD1 TRBJ1-1 TRBV4-2 CASSQDLPSLGTGTFF TGTGCCAGCAGCCAAGATCTCCCCTCTCTCGGGACAGGGACTTTCTTT
. . TRBJ2-7 TRBV7-2 CASSLGGGVEQYF TGTGCCAGCAGCTTAGGAGGGGGGGTTGAGCAGTACTTC
. TRBD2 TRBJ2-1 TRBV7-3 CASSLRVRGRTSRDEQFF TGTGCCAGCAGCTTAAGGGTTAGGGGGAGGACTAGCAGGGATGAGCAGTTCTTC
. TRBD1 TRBJ2-2 TRBV12-3/TRBV12-4 CAQGQANTGELFF TGTGCCCAGGGACAGGCGAACACCGGGGAGCTGTTTTTT
. . TRBJ1-2 TRBV5-1 CASSLAGVDGYTF TGCGCCAGCAGCTTGGCAGGGGTCGATGGCTACACCTTC
few TRBD2 TRBJ2-1 TRBV7-3 CASSISLAGPSNEQFF TGTGCCAGCAGCATTTCTCTAGCGGGGCCTTCCAATGAGCAGTTCTTC
. TRBD2 TRBJ2-6 TRBV6-5 CASSYNPGTSGYSGANVLTF TGTGCCAGCAGTTACAACCCCGGGACTAGCGGCTACTCTGGGGCCAACGTCCTGACTTTC
. . TRBJ1-2 TRBV3-1 CASSQDLGGRGYGYTF TGTGCCAGCAGCCAAGATTTGGGGGGTCGAGGCTATGGCTACACCTTC
. TRBD1 TRBJ2-7 TRBV6-1 CASSEGTGLYEQYF TGTGCCAGCAGTGAAGGGACAGGGCTCTACGAGCAGTACTTC
. TRBD1 TRBJ2-1 TRBV20-1 CSARGRTGNYNEQFF TGCAGTGCTAGAGGTAGGACAGGTAACTACAATGAGCAGTTCTTC
. . TRBJ2-4 TRBV20-1 CSARDQRGDKNIQYF TGCAGTGCTAGAGATCAAAGGGGGGACAAAAACATTCAGTACTTC
. TRBD2 TRBJ2-7 TRBV7-9 CASSLGWTSGSYEQYF TGTGCCAGCAGCTTAGGGTGGACTAGCGGGAGCTACGAGCAGTACTTC
. TRBD1 TRBJ2-4 TRBV7-2 CASSPSDRGAAKNIQYF TGTGCCAGCAGCCCCTCCGACAGGGGCGCAGCCAAAAACATTCAGTACTTC
few . TRBJ2-1 TRBV20-1 CSTPKDGLSYNEQFF TGCAGTACCCCTAAAGACGGCCTCTCCTACAATGAGCAGTTCTTC
. TRBD1 TRBJ1-2 TRBV7-3 CASSPTGTGKNGYTF TGTGCCAGCAGCCCCACCGGGACAGGGAAGAATGGCTACACCTTC
. TRBD2 TRBJ2-1 TRBV7-3 CASSFRLAGAHNEQFF TGTGCCAGCAGCTTCCGACTAGCGGGGGCTCACAATGAGCAGTTCTTC
. TRBD2 TRBJ2-7 TRBV11-2 CASSLLAGAVLSYEQYF TGTGCCAGCAGCTTACTAGCGGGGGCTGTCCTCTCCTACGAGCAGTACTTC
once . TRBJ2-7 TRBV11-2 CANTPYGRPPPTGFLSYEQYF TGTGCCAACACCCCTTACGGAAGGCCTCCCCCCACAGGGTTCCTCTCCTACGAGCAGTACTTC
few TRBD2 TRBJ2-3 TRBV6-5 CASSYSGLAGGPTDTQYF TGTGCCAGCAGTTACTCGGGCCTAGCGGGGGGCCCCACAGATACGCAGTATTTT
. . TRBJ2-5 TRBV12-3/TRBV12-4 CASSTSTGPGETQYF TGTGCCAGCAGTACCAGCACAGGGCCGGGGGAGACCCAGTACTTC
few . TRBJ2-7 TRBV12-3/TRBV12-4 CASSPPAGGALSYEQYF TGTGCCAGCAGCCCTCCGGCCGGAGGGGCGCTCTCCTACGAGCAGTACTTC
. TRBD1 TRBJ2-4 TRBV6-1 CARTSTGQGPLAKNIQYF TGTGCCCGAACGTCGACGGGACAGGGTCCTTTAGCCAAAAACATTCAGTACTTC
few . TRBJ2-5 TRBV7-3 CASSLSSEETQYF TGTGCCAGCAGCTTAAGTTCGGAGGAGACCCAGTACTTC
. . TRBJ1-1 TRBV7-9 CASSQKSPVTEAFF TGTGCCAGCAGCCAAAAGAGTCCTGTTACTGAAGCTTTCTTT
. . TRBJ1-2 TRBV12-3/TRBV12-4 CASRAMDGGGGYTF TGTGCCAGCAGGGCGATGGACGGCGGTGGCGGCTACACCTTC
. TRBD1 TRBJ2-7 TRBV5-1 CASSLAPTGADEQYF TGCGCCAGCAGCCTGGCGCCGACAGGGGCGGACGAGCAGTACTTC
. . TRBJ2-7 TRBV20-1 CSALRREGVSYEQYF TGCAGTGCCCTGAGGCGGGAAGGGGTCTCCTACGAGCAGTACTTC
few . TRBJ2-7 TRBV20-1 CSARHSFYNEQYF TGCAGTGCTAGACACAGCTTCTACAATGAGCAGTACTTC
. TRBD2 TRBJ2-5 TRBV12-3/TRBV12-4 CASTGTSGMRWEETQYF TGTGCCAGTACCGGGACTAGCGGGATGAGGTGGGAAGAGACCCAGTACTTC
. . TRBJ2-7 TRBV3-1 CASSQVLGRSYEQYF TGTGCCAGCAGCCAAGTTCTTGGCAGATCCTACGAGCAGTACTTC
. TRBD2 TRBJ2-7 TRBV6-6 CASKNSGSSYEQYF TGTGCCAGCAAGAATAGCGGGAGCTCCTACGAGCAGTACTTC
. TRBD2 TRBJ2-1 TRBV20-1 CSADDGTSGGLGEQFF TGCAGTGCGGATGATGGGACTAGCGGGGGGCTAGGCGAGCAGTTCTTC